The clone carrying this TCR beta chain is a singleton in its sample. These data belong to a study of cytomegalovirus exposure and HLA in healthy donors. Losses at the gene ends were 2 bases for V and 3 bases for J; bases not matched to a gene: 8. The germline gives CDR1 SNHLY, CDR2 FYNNEI. The CDR3 covers 17 residues. Primers for the PCR totalled 60 Vbeta and 13 Jbeta. Measured with immunoSEQ multiplex PCR; TCRdb has only the in-frame clones, and not every one. The data hold some 160,000 clones, with over 65% observed a single time. The J gene is TRBJ2-1, the V gene TRBV2, with TRBD1 matching 9 bases. The sample consisted of PBMCs. This receptor was taken from a woman aged 40 to 50 in good health and CMV-seronegative. The DNA for the CDR3 is TGTGCCAGCAGTGAAAGGGAACGGGACAGGGACTACAATGAGCAGTTCTTC. Translated: CASSERERDRDYNEQFF. The variable domain in full, with the rest retrieved from reference TRBV2 and TRBJ2-1, is EPEVTQTPSHQVTQMGQEVILRCVPISNHLYFYWYRQILGQKVEFLVSFYNNEISEKSEIFDDQFSVERPDGSNFTLKIRSTKLEDSAMYFCASSERERDRDYNEQFFGPGTRLTVL.